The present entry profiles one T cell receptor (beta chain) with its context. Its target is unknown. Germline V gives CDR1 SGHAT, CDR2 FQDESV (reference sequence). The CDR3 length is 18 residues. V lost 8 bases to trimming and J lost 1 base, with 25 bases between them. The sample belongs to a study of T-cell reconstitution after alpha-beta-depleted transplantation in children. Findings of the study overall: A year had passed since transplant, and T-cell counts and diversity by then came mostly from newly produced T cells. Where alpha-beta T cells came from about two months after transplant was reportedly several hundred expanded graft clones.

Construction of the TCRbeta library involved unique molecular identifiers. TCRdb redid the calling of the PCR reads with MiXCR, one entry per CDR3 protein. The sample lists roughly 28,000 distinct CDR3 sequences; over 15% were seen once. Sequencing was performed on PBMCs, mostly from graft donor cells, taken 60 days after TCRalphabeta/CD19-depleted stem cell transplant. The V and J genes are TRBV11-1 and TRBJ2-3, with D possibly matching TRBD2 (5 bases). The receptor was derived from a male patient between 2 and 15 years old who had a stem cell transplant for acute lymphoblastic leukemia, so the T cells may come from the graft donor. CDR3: CASRLYRRAETGTDTQYF. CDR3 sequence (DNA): TGTGCCAGCCGGCTATATCGGCGGGCGGAAACGGGCACAGATACGCAGTATTTT.